This TCR beta chain comes out of a study of shared clonotypes between healthy human individuals (dated by TCRdb to 2018 to 2020). As for the study more broadly: The cohort comprised a couple of women and three men aged 18 to 49 years. To increase sequencing depth and limit assay-specific biases, TCR repertoire library preparation and sequencing were carried out by different laboratories using diverse techniques. For each donor, CD4 naive and CD4 memory were each run on three plates, CD8 naive on two plates, and CD8 memory on one plate. Per donor, leukapheresis produced somewhere between about 0.9 and 9 billion PBMCs. The study deeply sequenced blood TCR repertoires of five healthy adults to estimate repertoire size and the extent of clonotype sharing between individuals.

The CDR3 contains 14 residues, cysteine and phenylalanine counted. The kept DNA is CDR3 alone, 42 bases in frame from the first base. Looking up the germline V gene yields CDR1 MDHEN and CDR2 SYDVKM. Ends trimmed: V by 3 bases, J by 7 bases; bases unmatched to a gene: 4. TCR CDR3 regions were amplified from genomic DNA by multiplex PCR using the deep immunoSEQ assay. Extracted genomic DNA from each cell subset was distributed evenly across all wells of several immunoSEQ 96-well plates, and each plate was treated as a replicate. For sorted subsets, each replicate PCR was loaded with 200 ng genomic DNA, equivalent to 25,000 to 35,000 T cell genomes. Purified libraries were quantified with a Qubit 3.0 fluorometer, sized on a Bioanalyzer 2100, and re-quantified with the KAPA Library Quantification kit. Every immunoSEQ 96-well plate was sequenced on a separate single-read 150-cycle Illumina NextSeq 550 flow cell. The authors processed their data as follows. Because only junctional sequences without quality scores were contained in the immunoSEQ output, filtering matching that applied to full-length reads could not be performed. Sequences were annotated with PyIR, a Python wrapper for IgBLAST v1.9, using IMGT germline references to assign V/J genes and CDR3. Reads were removed for weak V/J assignments (E-value above 1e-6), missing CDR3, stop codons, out-of-frame junctions, or ambiguous translated residues. V3J clonotypes were defined as sequences sharing an identical inferred V gene, J gene, and CDR3 amino acid sequence. To compute the percentage overlap between repertoires, the number of shared unique clonotypes was divided by the size of the smaller repertoire. RTK rarefaction, the Chao1 estimator, and Recon v2.1 estimates of unobserved clonotypes were used to assess repertoire richness. Generation probabilities were computed with OLGA for all TCRbeta clonotypes obtained by the gDNA method from a handful of donors. The table was pulled from immuneACCESS by TCRdb, which kept in-frame rearrangements only. Such tables lose some clones; where checked, under half of the loss comes from unresolved V genes, and the rest has no known cause. The V and J calls and clone size are taken from that table; D and trimming were inferred from the DNA. The sample includes under 600,000 clones, with approximately 97% observed a single time. The ten biggest clones cover about 0.06% of the sample.

What the research found in general, with its limitations: Sharing across a few donors was observed for about 5% of naive CD4, less than 4% of naive CD8, roughly 2.4% of memory CD4, and 0.4% of memory CD8 clonotypes. Rarefaction of sorted-subset datasets indicated incomplete sequencing despite the large sequencing depth. Pairwise subsampling led to the expectation that sequencing depth would affect the degree of clonotype sharing among donors. Higher generation probabilities were observed for clonotypes shared by all four sorted-subset donors than for non-shared clonotypes. The genetic and exposure-history diversity represented was limited by the small number of donors. Sampling was limited to blood, and TCR repertoires in tissue likely differ from TCR repertoires in blood. Estimated clonotype richness was generally larger for naive than for memory subsets.

A word on this clone: Its antigen is currently not known. No per-base quality is available; no much larger clone lies one base away.

Donors were healthy HIV-negative adults with no recently reported acute infections or vaccinations. Every donor was a Caucasian adult residing in Nashville, Tennessee, USA. Magnetic negative selection was used to enrich CD4+ T cells, after which naive cells were positively selected on CD45RA and the negative fraction became the memory subset. Blood was obtained by leukapheresis, after which PBMCs were separated by Ficoll-Histopaque density gradient centrifugation and cryopreserved in liquid nitrogen vapor phase. Purity and quantity of every magnetically sorted T cell population were checked by analytical flow cytometry. Genomic DNA was isolated from every sorted fraction and measured by UV absorbance on a Nanodrop 2000c.

The chain is encoded by TRBV28 joined to TRBJ2-1; 9 of the junction bases match TRBD2. This sequence originates from a woman aged 30 to 39 in good health. The sequenced material came from naive CD4+ T cells sorted from blood. The cell subset or site tag for this specimen amounts to: CD45RA+ positively selected. CDR3 reads: CASSLGGRGNEQFF. The sequenced DNA: TGTGCCAGCAGTTTGGGCGGGAGGGGGAATGAGCAGTTCTTC.